This TCR beta chain derives from a study of blood T cell repertoires in COVID-19. About the study: In each case, the material was cDNA or gDNA derived from T cells, B-cell-depleted T cells, or PBMCs.

Everyone who took part was about 18 to 90 years old, and they came from fewer than 25 US areas. Sequencing was performed with immunoSEQ multiplex PCR; in TCRdb, only in-frame clones are kept and a portion is missing. This sample has roughly 200,000 clones, with 85% found just once. V lost 0 bases to trimming and J lost 7 bases; unmatched junction nucleotides: 10. Germline V gene lookup returns CDR1 SGHRS and CDR2 YFSETQ. This CDR3 spans 16 amino acids. The clonotype comes from a man aged 40-50 years who had recovered from COVID-19. The sequencing sample was made of PBMCs or T cells enriched from blood (not recorded which). The chain employs TRBV5-1 and TRBJ2-7, with 10 bases aligning to TRBD2. The CDR3 region has the DNA TGCGCCAGCAGCTTGGCCGGGGCTAGCGGGAGCCCTGAGCAGTACTTC. Encoded protein: CASSLAGASGSPEQYF.